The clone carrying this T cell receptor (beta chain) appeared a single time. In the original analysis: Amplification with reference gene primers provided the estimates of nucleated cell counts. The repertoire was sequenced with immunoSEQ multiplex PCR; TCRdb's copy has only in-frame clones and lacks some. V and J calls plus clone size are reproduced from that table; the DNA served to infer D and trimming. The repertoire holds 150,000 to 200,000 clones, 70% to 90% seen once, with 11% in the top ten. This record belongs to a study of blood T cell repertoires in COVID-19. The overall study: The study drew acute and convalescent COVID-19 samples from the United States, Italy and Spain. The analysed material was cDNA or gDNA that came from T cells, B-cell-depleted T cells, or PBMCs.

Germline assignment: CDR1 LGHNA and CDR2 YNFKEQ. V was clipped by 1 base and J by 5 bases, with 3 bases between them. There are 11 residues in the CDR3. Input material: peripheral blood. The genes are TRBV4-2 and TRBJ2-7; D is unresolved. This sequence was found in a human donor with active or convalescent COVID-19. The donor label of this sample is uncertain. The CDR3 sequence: CASSQVDEQYF. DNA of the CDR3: TGTGCCAGCAGCCAAGTCGACGAGCAGTACTTC.